This TCR beta chain was captured by sequencing in a study of blood T cell repertoires in COVID-19. At the level of the study: The United States, Italy and Spain provided the acute and convalescent COVID-19 samples. Sources were T cells, B-cell-depleted T cells, or PBMCs; the material itself was cDNA or gDNA.

Per the authors' pipeline: Reference gene primer amplification gave estimated nucleated cell counts. TCRdb's table, derived via immunoSEQ multiplex PCR, lists solely in-frame clones and lacks some. V and J calls and clone size are those listed in that table; D and trimming were worked out from the DNA. Of about 45,000 clones listed, roughly 84% are singletons. V gave up 1 base and J gave up 6 bases, with 9 bases separating them. Germline values: CDR1 LNHNV, CDR2 YYDKDF (reference sequence). The CDR3 is made up of 13 amino acids. This rearrangement joins TRBV15 to TRBJ1-2, with D hard to call. The sequence was collected from a woman of 80 years or more with acute or convalescent COVID-19. Source material: peripheral blood. DNA for the CDR3: TGTGCCACCAGCAGAGCAAGCCTTAATGGCTACACCTTC. It encodes CATSRASLNGYTF.